The 18 T cell receptor beta chains reported below all come from one sample, sequenced in a study of OX40 agonist ivuxolimab in advanced cancers. Clones were read by immunoSEQ multiplex PCR, and TCRdb kept only the in-frame ones, dropping some. The sample yields about 100,000 clones, around 93% seen once. This sample comprised CD4+ or CD8+ T cells sorted from blood, obtained in a trial of the OX40 agonist ivuxolimab. Receptors were obtained from an adult with an advanced solid tumor such as melanoma, head and neck, liver or kidney cancer.

The DNA of the CDR3 is TGTGCCAGTAGTATTCTAGCGGGAGTCTACGAGCAGTACTTC. Amino acid sequence: CASSILAGVYEQYF. The V call is TRBV19, the J call TRBJ2-7; 10 bases match TRBD2. J gave up 3 bases and V 3 bases, and 2 bases lay outside the gene matches. CDR3 length: 14 residues. Germline CDR1 reads LNHDA; CDR2 reads SQIVND (reference sequence).

DNA of the CDR3: TGTGCCAGCAGCTTACCGGGGCATAACAATGAGCAGTTCTTC. The encoded protein is CASSLPGHNNEQFF. J is TRBJ2-1 and V is TRBV7-2; D is tentatively TRBD1 or TRBD2 (5 bases each). The CDR3 runs 14 residues. The germline CDR1 and CDR2 sequences are SGHTA and FQGNSA. Between the trimmed V and J ends, which lost 2 bases and 5 bases, there was a span of 10 bases.

This clone has only one observation. This chain uses TRBV5-1 with TRBJ1-5, with D unresolved. Trimming pared 0 bases from V and 0 bases from J, leaving 7 bases between. In germline, CDR1 is SGHRS, CDR2 YFSETQ. The CDR3 loop spans 15 amino acids. CDR3: CASSLDSFSNQPQHF. In DNA form, the CDR3 reads TGCGCCAGCAGCTTGGATAGCTTTAGCAATCAGCCCCAGCATTTT.

The rearrangement links TRBV28 to TRBJ1-3; the D is unclear. CDR1 and CDR2 from the germline V gene are MDHEN and SYDVKM. The V and J ends lost 5 bases and 4 bases respectively, with 9 bases between them. The CDR3 length is 13 residues. The CDR3 region has the DNA TGTGCCAGCAGTATAAGTGCAGGAAACACCATATATTTT. Translating gives CASSISAGNTIYF.

V and J are TRBV6-1 and TRBJ2-5; TRBD1 aligns across 9 bases. Trimming cost V 7 bases and J 6 bases; bases outside gene matches: 12. The V gene's germline CDR1 is MNHNS and CDR2 SASEGT. The length of the CDR3 is 15 residues. The CDR3 is CASTDTHGTGKTQYF. The CDR3 region has the DNA TGTGCCAGCACTGATACCCACGGGACAGGGAAGACCCAGTACTTC.

The V call is TRBV5-4, the J call TRBJ2-1; 9 bases match TRBD2. Germline CDR1 is SGHNT and CDR2 is YYREEE (reference sequence). V lost 1 base, J lost 6 bases, and 2 bases stayed unmatched. The CDR3 runs 14 residues. The CDR3 DNA is TGTGCCAGCAGCTTGAGGCGGGAGGGCAATGAGCAGTTCTTC. This codes for CASSLRREGNEQFF.

This clone is a singleton in its sample. The chain is built from TRBV28 and TRBJ1-2; D uncertain. From germline, CDR1 is MDHEN and CDR2 SYDVKM. Between the trimmed V and J ends, which lost 2 bases and 0 bases, there was a span of 13 bases. The CDR3 length is 16 residues. The CDR3, as DNA: TGTGCCAGCAGTTTAGGTACAGCCGCCTCTAACTATGGCTACACCTTC. Amino acid sequence: CASSLGTAASNYGYTF.

This chain links TRBV7-2 with TRBJ2-1; 7 bases are shared with TRBD2. Trimming removed 1 base from V and 3 bases from J; junction bases left unmatched: 3. There are 15 residues in the CDR3. Germline V gene data show CDR1 as SGHTA and CDR2 as FQGNSA. The CDR3, as DNA: TGTGCCAGCAGCTTAGTTAGCGGGCGCTACAATGAGCAGTTCTTC. Residues: CASSLVSGRYNEQFF.

J is TRBJ2-5 and V is TRBV7-2, with 9 bases fitting TRBD1. CDR1 is SGHTA, CDR2 FQGNSA, per germline. Trimming took 5 bases from V and 5 from J; bases not matched to a gene: 9. The CDR3 spans 15 residues. The CDR3 loop reads CASSPYRGRGETQYF. CDR3 sequence (DNA): TGTGCCAGCAGCCCCTACAGGGGGCGCGGGGAGACCCAGTACTTC. The complete variable domain, with remaining parts taken from reference TRBV7-2 and TRBJ2-5, reads GAGVSQSPSNKVTEKGKDVELRCDPISGHTALYWYRQSLGQGLEFLIYFQGNSAPDKSGLPSDRFSAERTGGSVSTLTIQRTQQEDSAVYLCASSPYRGRGETQYFGPGTRLLVL.

This chain joins TRBV4-2 and TRBJ1-4; D is unresolved. The CDR3 extends over 14 amino acids. Germline V gene data show CDR1 as LGHNA and CDR2 as YNFKEQ. The V gene lost 2 bases and the J gene lost 7 bases, with 11 bases spanning the gap. The CDR3 nucleotides read TGTGCCAGCAGCCAACAAGTGACGGTTGAAAAACTGTTTTTT. It codes for CASSQQVTVEKLFF.

The chain couples TRBV2 to TRBJ2-3, with TRBD2 matching 7 bases. In germline, CDR1 is SNHLY, CDR2 FYNNEI. The CDR3 has 16 amino acids. The J segment lost 5 bases and the V segment lost 2 bases, leaving 10 bases of the junction unmatched. Here the CDR3 reads CASSESVGGRGDTQYF. DNA of the CDR3: TGTGCCAGCAGTGAATCAGTGGGAGGGCGGGGAGATACGCAGTATTTT.

CDR3 sequence (DNA): TGTGCCAGTAGTATTTTGTGGGACGGCGAGAACACTGAAGCTTTCTTT. Protein: CASSILWDGENTEAFF. The rearrangement links TRBV19 to TRBJ1-1; tentative D call: TRBD1 (5 bases). Trimming cost V 3 bases and J 1 base, with 15 bases left between them. Germline V gives CDR1 LNHDA, CDR2 SQIVND (reference sequence). The length of the CDR3 is 16 residues.

The rearrangement uses TRBV7-2 and TRBJ1-1; D remains unclear. The length of the CDR3 is 15 residues. Trimming removed 4 bases at V and 0 bases at J, with 12 bases between. Germline V CDR1 and CDR2: SGHTA, FQGNSA. CDR3 bases: TGTGCCAGCAGCTCCCTGCCGATAATGAACACTGAAGCTTTCTTT. Residues: CASSSLPIMNTEAFF.

V gene TRBV4-2 combines with J gene TRBJ1-5; unclear D gene. This CDR3 contains 15 residues. Germline V gene sequence: CDR1 LGHNA, CDR2 YNFKEQ. With 0 bases removed from V and 9 bases from J, the gap between germline ends came to 15 bases. The CDR3 region has the DNA TGTGCCAGCAGCCAAGATCGGCAAGGACCATGGCCCCAGCATTTT. The encoded protein is CASSQDRQGPWPQHF.

This clone was found once. The chain carries TRBV6-5 and TRBJ2-5; no clear D gene. CDR1 is MNHEY, CDR2 SVGAGI, per germline. The CDR3 sequence is 15 residues long. V lost 0 bases to trimming and J lost 2 bases, with 10 bases between them. In DNA, the CDR3 is TGTGCCAGCAGTTACTCGAAGGCGATTCAAGAGACCCAGTACTTC. Its protein is CASSYSKAIQETQYF.

This sequence joins TRBV19 and TRBJ1-2; no clear D. In germline, CDR1 is LNHDA, CDR2 SQIVND (reference sequence). The germline V and J ends were trimmed by 3 bases and 0 bases, with 11 bases remaining between them. CDR3 size: 15 residues. The CDR3 sequence: CASSIAGSTNYGYTF. The DNA of the CDR3 is TGTGCCAGTAGTATTGCTGGCAGTACTAACTATGGCTACACCTTC.

V and J are TRBV18 and TRBJ2-7; 9 bases fit TRBD2. The V gene's germline CDR1 is KGHSH and CDR2 LQKENI. The CDR3 loop spans 16 amino acids. The trim removed 3 bases at V and 1 base at J, leaving 7 bases unmatched. The CDR3 coding sequence is TGTGCCAGCTCACCTAAACTAGCGGGCGTGTCCTACGAGCAGTACTTC. Its translation is CASSPKLAGVSYEQYF.

This sequence joins TRBV7-4 and TRBJ2-7; D is perhaps TRBD2 (6 bases). Trimming left V 7 bases short and J 3 bases short, with 19 bases between. This CDR3 is built from 15 residues. Germline loops: CDR1 SGHVT, CDR2 SQSDAQ. The CDR3 spells CASTHGRGLSYEQYF. The CDR3 region has the DNA TGTGCCAGCACCCATGGGAGAGGACTAAGCTACGAGCAGTACTTC.